The T cell receptor beta chain described here comes from a study of shared clonotypes between healthy human individuals. General study findings and limits: Naive subsets usually exceeded memory subsets in estimated richness.

J gave up 6 bases and V 8 bases, and 3 bases lay outside the gene matches. The CDR3 has 12 amino acids. Per the germline V gene, CDR1 is LNHDA and CDR2 is SQIVND (reference sequence). Only CD45RO-negative cells positively selected for CCR7 counted as naive CD8 cells, so terminally differentiated effector memory CD45RA+ cells were excluded. This clone appeared once. Its target is not known. Only in-frame clones appear in the TCRdb table, and some are missing; sequencing was by immunoSEQ multiplex PCR. The repertoire includes 2 million to 2.5 million clones, just under 95% of them detected once, and 0.85% to 1.3% sits in the top ten.

The clonotype was recovered from a young man in good health. J is TRBJ2-2 and V is TRBV19, with TRBD1 identical over 7 bases. The sequencing sample was made of naive CD8+ T cells sorted from blood. The CDR3 reads CASDRVPGELFF. For the CDR3, the DNA is TGTGCCAGTGACAGGGTTCCCGGGGAGCTGTTTTTT.